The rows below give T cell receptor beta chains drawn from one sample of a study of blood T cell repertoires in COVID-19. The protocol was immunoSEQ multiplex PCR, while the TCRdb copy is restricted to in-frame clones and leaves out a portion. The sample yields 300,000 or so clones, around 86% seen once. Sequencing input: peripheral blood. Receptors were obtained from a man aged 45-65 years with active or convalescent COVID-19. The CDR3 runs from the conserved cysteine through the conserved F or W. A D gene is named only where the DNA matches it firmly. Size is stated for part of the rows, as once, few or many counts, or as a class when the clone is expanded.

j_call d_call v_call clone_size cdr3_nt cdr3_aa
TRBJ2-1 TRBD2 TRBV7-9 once TGTGCCAGCAGCTTATTGTCGGGGGGGCCCATCAATGAGCAGTTCTTC CASSLLSGGPINEQFF
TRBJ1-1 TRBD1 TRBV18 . TGTGCCAGCTCCCGCGGACAGGGGGACGTCACTGAAGCTTTCTTT CASSRGQGDVTEAFF
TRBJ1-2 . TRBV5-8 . TGTGCCAGCAGCTTCGGTTTCCTGCGCACCTTC CASSFGFLRTF
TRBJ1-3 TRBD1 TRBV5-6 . TGTGCCAGCAGACCCAGGGGGCCGGGAAACACCATATATTTT CASRPRGPGNTIYF
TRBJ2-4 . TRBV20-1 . TGCAGTGCTAGTAAGGGGCAGGGCGACCCCCTCGTCTTC CSASKGQGDPLVF
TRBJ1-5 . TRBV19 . TGTGCCAGTAGTATGGGCACGACCAGCAATCAGCCCCAGCATTTT CASSMGTTSNQPQHF
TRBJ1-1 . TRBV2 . TGTGCCAGCAGTGAAGCCCACCCTGGACAAGGAATGAACACTGAAGCTTTCTTT CASSEAHPGQGMNTEAFF
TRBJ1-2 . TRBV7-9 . TGTGCCAGCAGCTCCGGGACACTTGGCTACACCTTC CASSSGTLGYTF
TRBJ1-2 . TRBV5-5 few TGTGCCAGCAGCTTGGCGGACAGATTCAACTATGGCTACACCTTC CASSLADRFNYGYTF
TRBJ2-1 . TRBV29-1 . TGCAGCGTTGAAGTTTCCTCGGGGGATGAGCAGTTCTTC CSVEVSSGDEQFF
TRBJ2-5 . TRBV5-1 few TGCGCCAGCAGCTGGGTCCCCACGGGGGAGACCCAGTACTTC CASSWVPTGETQYF
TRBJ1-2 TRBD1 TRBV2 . TGTGCCAGTGACAGGGGGCCGGGCTATGGCTACACCTTC CASDRGPGYGYTF